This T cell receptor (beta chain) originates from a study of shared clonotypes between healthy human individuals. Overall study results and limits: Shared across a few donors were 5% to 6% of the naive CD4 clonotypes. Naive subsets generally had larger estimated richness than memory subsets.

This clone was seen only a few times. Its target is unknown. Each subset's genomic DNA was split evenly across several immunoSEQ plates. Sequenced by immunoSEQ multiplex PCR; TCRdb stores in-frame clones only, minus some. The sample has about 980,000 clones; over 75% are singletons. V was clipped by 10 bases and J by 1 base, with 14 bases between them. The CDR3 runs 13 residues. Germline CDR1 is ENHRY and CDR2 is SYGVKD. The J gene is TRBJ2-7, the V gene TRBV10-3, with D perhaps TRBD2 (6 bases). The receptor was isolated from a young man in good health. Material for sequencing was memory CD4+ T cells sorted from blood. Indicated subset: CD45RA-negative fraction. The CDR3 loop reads CATTPGSSYEQYF. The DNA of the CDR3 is TGTGCCACTACGCCCGGGAGTTCCTACGAGCAGTACTTC.